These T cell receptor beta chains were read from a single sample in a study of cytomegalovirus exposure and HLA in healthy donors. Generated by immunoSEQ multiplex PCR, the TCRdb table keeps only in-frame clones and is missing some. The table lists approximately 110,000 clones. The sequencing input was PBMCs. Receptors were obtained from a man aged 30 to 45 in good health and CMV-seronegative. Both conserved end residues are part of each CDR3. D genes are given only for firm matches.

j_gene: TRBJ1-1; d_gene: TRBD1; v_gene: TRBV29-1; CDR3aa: CSAVPGQGTTEAFF; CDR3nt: TGCAGCGCTGTACCGGGACAGGGTACAACTGAAGCTTTCTTT
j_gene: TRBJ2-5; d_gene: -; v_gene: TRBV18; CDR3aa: CASSPGQGGETQYF; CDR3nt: TGTGCCAGCTCCCCCGGGCAGGGGGGAGAGACCCAGTACTTC
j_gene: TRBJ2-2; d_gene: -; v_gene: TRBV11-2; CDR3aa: CASTLRVGSPGELFF; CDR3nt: TGTGCCAGCACCCTTAGGGTCGGGAGTCCCGGGGAGCTGTTTTTT
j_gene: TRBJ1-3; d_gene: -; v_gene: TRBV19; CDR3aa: CASSTPDRLSGNTIYF; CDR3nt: TGTGCCAGTAGTACCCCTGACAGACTCTCTGGAAACACCATATATTTT
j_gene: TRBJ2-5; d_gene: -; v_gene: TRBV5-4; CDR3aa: CASSLRLDQETQYF; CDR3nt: TGTGCCAGCAGCTTGCGACTAGACCAAGAGACCCAGTACTTC
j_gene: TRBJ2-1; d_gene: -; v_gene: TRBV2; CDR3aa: CASSEVTRPQDEQFF; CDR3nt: TGTGCCAGCAGTGAAGTTACTAGACCCCAGGATGAGCAGTTCTTC
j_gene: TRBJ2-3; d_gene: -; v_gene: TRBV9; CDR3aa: CASSVDGRGADTQYF; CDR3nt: TGTGCCAGCAGCGTAGACGGACGGGGTGCAGATACGCAGTATTTT
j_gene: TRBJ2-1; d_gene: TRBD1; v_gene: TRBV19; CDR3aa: CASSIDLAGGAYNEQFF; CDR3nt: TGTGCCAGTAGTATAGATCTGGCAGGGGGTGCCTACAATGAGCAGTTCTTC
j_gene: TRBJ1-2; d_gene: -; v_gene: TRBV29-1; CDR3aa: CSVETRGGGYTF; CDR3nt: TGCAGCGTTGAAACGAGGGGAGGAGGCTACACCTTC
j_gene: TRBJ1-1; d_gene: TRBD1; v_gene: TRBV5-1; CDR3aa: CASSLQGASSTEAFF; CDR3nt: TGCGCCAGCAGCCTACAGGGGGCTTCGAGCACTGAAGCTTTCTTT
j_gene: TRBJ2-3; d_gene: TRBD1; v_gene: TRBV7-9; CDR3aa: CASSAARQGASTDTQYF; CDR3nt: TGTGCCAGCAGCGCCGCTCGACAGGGGGCAAGCACAGATACGCAGTATTTT
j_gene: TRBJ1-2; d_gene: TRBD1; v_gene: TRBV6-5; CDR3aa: CASRADRDDQRGYTF; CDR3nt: TGTGCCAGCAGGGCGGACAGGGACGATCAGCGGGGCTACACCTTC
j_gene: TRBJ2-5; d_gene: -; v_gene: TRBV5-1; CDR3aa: CASSLEGFQETQYF; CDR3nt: TGCGCCAGCAGCTTGGAGGGGTTCCAAGAGACCCAGTACTTC
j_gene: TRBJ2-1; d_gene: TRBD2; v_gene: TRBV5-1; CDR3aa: CASSWGEAGGLEQFF; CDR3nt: TGCGCCAGCAGCTGGGGGGAAGCGGGAGGACTTGAGCAGTTCTTC
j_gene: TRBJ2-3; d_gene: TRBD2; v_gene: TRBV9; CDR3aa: CASSGVPGLDTDTQYF; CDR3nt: TGTGCCAGCAGCGGTGTACCGGGACTAGATACAGATACGCAGTATTTT
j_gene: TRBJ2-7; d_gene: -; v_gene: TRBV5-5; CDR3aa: CASSLVPGYEQYF; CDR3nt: TGTGCCAGCAGCTTGGTCCCGGGTTACGAGCAGTACTTC
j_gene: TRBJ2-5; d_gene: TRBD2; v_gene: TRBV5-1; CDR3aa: CASSLGTSPKETQYF; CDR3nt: TGCGCCAGCAGCTTAGGGACTAGCCCGAAAGAGACCCAGTACTTC
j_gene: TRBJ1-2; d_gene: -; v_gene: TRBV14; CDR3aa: CASSHLGAGKGYTF; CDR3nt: TGTGCCAGCAGCCATCTAGGGGCAGGGAAGGGCTACACCTTC
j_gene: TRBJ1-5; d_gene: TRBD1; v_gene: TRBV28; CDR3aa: CASSFGTVGNQPQHF; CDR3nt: TGTGCCAGCAGTTTTGGGACAGTTGGCAATCAGCCCCAGCATTTT
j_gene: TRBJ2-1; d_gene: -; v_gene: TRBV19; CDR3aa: CASGILAIEQFF; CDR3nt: TGTGCCAGTGGAATCCTAGCGATTGAGCAGTTCTTC
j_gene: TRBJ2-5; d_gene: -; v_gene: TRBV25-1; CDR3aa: CASSVRESQYF; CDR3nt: TGTGCCAGCAGCGTGAGGGAGTCCCAGTACTTC
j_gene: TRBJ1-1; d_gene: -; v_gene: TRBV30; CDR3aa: CAGDFFGGVAEAFF; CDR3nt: TGTGCCGGGGATTTCTTCGGCGGGGTCGCTGAAGCTTTCTTT
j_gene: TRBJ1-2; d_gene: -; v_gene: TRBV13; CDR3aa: CASSSPPGNYGYTF; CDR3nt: TGTGCCAGCAGCTCTCCACCGGGGAACTATGGCTACACCTTC
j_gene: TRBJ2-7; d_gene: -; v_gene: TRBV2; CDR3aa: CASSTGGEQYF; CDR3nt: TGTGCCAGCAGTACCGGGGGCGAGCAGTACTTC
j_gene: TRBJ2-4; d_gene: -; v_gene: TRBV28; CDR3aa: CASSLFRDRNIQYF; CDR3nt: TGTGCCAGCAGTTTATTCAGGGATAGGAACATTCAGTACTTC
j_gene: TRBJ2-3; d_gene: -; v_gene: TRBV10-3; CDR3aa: CAISLEDTQYF; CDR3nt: TGTGCCATCAGTTTAGAAGATACGCAGTATTTT
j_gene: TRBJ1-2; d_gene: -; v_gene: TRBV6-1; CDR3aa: CASSPGYGYTF; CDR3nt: TGTGCCAGCAGTCCCGGTTACGGCTACACCTTC
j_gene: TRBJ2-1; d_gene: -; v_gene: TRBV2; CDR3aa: CASCLQSEIREQFF; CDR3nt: TGTGCCAGTTGCCTACAGTCAGAGATACGGGAGCAGTTCTTC
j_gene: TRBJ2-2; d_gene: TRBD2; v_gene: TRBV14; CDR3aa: CASSQGLAAVSGELFF; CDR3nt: TGTGCCAGCAGCCAAGGGCTAGCGGCCGTGAGCGGGGAGCTGTTTTTT
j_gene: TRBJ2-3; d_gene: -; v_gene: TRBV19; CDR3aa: CASSIDPGLGDTQYF; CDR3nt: TGTGCCAGTAGTATAGATCCAGGGCTAGGGGATACGCAGTATTTT
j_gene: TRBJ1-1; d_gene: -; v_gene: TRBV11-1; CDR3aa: CASSLEGELNTEAFF; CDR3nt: TGTGCCAGCAGCTTAGAGGGGGAACTGAACACTGAAGCTTTCTTT
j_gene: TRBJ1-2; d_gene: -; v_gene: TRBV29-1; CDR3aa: CSVEVRGLMNGYTF; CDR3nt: TGCAGCGTTGAAGTGCGGGGGCTAATGAATGGCTACACCTTC
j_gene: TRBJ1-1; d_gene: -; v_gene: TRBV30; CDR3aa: CAWSVGGTNTEAFF; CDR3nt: TGTGCCTGGAGTGTCGGGGGAACGAACACTGAAGCTTTCTTT
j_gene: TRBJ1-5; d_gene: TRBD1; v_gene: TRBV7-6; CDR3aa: CASSPAIGGQPQHF; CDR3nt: TGTGCCAGCAGCCCTGCAATAGGGGGCCAGCCCCAGCATTTT
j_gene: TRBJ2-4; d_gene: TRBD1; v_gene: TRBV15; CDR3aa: CATSRPRDRDIQYF; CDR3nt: TGTGCCACCAGCAGACCCCGCGACAGGGACATTCAGTACTTC
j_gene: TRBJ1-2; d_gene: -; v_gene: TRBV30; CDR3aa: CAWTLQGLGYTF; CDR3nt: TGTGCCTGGACCTTACAGGGCTTAGGCTACACCTTC
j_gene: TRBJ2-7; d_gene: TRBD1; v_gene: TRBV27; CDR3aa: CASSHGTGGISYEQYF; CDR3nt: TGTGCCAGCAGTCATGGGACAGGGGGCATATCCTACGAGCAGTACTTC
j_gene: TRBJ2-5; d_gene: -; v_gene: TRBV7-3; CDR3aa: CASSLEVDGETQYF; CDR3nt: TGTGCCAGCAGCTTAGAGGTTGACGGGGAGACCCAGTACTTC
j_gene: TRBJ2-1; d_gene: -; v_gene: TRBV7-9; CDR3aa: CASSLAPLVNEQFF; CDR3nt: TGTGCCAGCAGCTTAGCACCCCTAGTGAATGAGCAGTTCTTC
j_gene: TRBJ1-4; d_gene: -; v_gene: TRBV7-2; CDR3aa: CASSGATATNEKLFF; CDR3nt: TGTGCCAGCAGCGGGGCTACTGCAACTAATGAAAAACTGTTTTTT
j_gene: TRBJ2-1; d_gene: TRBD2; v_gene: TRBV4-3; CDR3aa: CASASLAGNEQFF; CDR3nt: TGCGCCAGCGCGTCCCTAGCGGGTAATGAGCAGTTCTTC
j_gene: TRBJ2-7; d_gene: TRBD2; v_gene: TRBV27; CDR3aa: CASSAGLVPYEQYF; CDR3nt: TGTGCCAGCAGTGCAGGACTAGTACCCTACGAGCAGTACTTC
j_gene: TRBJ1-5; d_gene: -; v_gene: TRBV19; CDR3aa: CASSIEVVSNQPQHF; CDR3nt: TGTGCCAGTAGTATAGAGGTAGTTAGCAATCAGCCCCAGCATTTT
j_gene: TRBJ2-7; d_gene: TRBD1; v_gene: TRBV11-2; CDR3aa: CASSRGTGSYEQYF; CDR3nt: TGTGCCAGCAGCCGCGGGACAGGTTCCTACGAGCAGTACTTC
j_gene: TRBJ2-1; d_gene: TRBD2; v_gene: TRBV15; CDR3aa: CATSEPLAGGRNEQFF; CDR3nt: TGTGCCACCAGCGAGCCACTAGCGGGAGGCAGGAATGAGCAGTTCTTC
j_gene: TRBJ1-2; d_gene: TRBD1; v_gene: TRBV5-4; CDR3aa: CASSLGQGAGGYTF; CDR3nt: TGTGCCAGCAGCCTTGGACAGGGGGCCGGTGGCTACACCTTC
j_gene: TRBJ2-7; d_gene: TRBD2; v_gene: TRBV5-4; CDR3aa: CASSLGGVAGGFYEQYF; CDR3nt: TGTGCCAGCAGCTTGGGGGGTGTAGCGGGAGGGTTCTACGAGCAGTACTTC
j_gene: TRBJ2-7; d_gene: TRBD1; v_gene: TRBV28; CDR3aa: CASIDSSQGAREQYF; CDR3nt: TGTGCCAGCATCGACTCCTCACAGGGGGCTCGTGAGCAGTACTTC